This T cell receptor (beta chain) was recovered during a study of cytomegalovirus exposure and HLA in healthy donors. Points on this clone: The target antigen is unknown.

The study's findings and limits: Further analysis, carried out later, found HLA-associated TCR beta chains more clonally expanded than equally common other chains. Most sequenced TCRs were rare (though some public TCRs occurred in many donors).

V trimming: 0 bases; J trimming: 6 bases; junction bases outside the gene matches: 5. CDR1 is SGHTA and CDR2 is FQGNSA in the germline V gene. There are 15 residues in the CDR3. Researchers ran the PCR with 60 Vbeta and 13 Jbeta primers. Per the original methods: Later work found tens of millions of unique TCR beta chains, with roughly 11 million shared. The repertoire was sequenced with immunoSEQ multiplex PCR; TCRdb's copy has only in-frame clones and lacks some. V and J calls and clone size are copied from that table; D and trimming were computed from the DNA. The sample has about 200,000 clones. The sample taken for sequencing was PBMCs. This chain links TRBV7-2 with TRBJ1-2, with TRBD1 matching 9 bases. The origin of this receptor is a girl aged 2-15 years in good health and CMV-seropositive. The CDR3 sequence is CASSLAQGALNGYTF. The CDR3 coding sequence is TGTGCCAGCAGCTTAGCACAGGGGGCGCTTAATGGCTACACCTTC.